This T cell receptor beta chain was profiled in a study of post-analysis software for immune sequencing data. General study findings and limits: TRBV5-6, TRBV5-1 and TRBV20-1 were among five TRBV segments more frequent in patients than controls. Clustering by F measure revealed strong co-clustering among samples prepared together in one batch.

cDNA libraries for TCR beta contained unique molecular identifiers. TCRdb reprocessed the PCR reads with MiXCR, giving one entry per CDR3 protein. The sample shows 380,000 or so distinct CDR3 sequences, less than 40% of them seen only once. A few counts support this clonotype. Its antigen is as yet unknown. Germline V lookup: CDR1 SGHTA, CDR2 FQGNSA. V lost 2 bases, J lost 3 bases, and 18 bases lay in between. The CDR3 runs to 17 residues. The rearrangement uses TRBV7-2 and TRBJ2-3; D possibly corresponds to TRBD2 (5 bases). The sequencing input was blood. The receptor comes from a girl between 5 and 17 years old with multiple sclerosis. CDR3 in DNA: TGTGCCAGCAGCTTAAAGAGTTTCGGGGATAGAACAGATACGCAGTATTTT. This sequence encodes CASSLKSFGDRTDTQYF.